Sequencing of this T cell receptor (beta chain) was carried out in a study of CD8+ T cells in alopecia areata. Study overall: Oral tofacitinib, 5 to 10 mg twice daily, was given in an open-label trial. Overall study findings and caveats: The study found higher clonality in lesional than normal scalp, especially in alopecia totalis/universalis.

Following RNA extraction, reverse transcription yielded cDNA that acted as the sequencing template. Repertoires were generated with immunoSEQ multiplex PCR, while TCRdb's copy carries only in-frame clones and drops some. Of 90,000 to 150,000 clones listed, approximately 59% were seen once; the top ten hold about 31%. This clone is a singleton in its sample. Antigen: not known. J lost 0 bases, V lost 6 bases, and 4 bases had no gene match. The length of the CDR3 is 14 residues. Germline lookup yields CDR1 MGHRA and CDR2 YSYEKL. The treatment here: oral pan-JAK inhibitor, 5-10 mg twice daily. Individuals with alopecia areata gave both lesional scalp punch biopsies and peripheral blood for collection.

The specimen comprised CD8+ T cells sorted from blood, sampled at week 4, from a patient treated with tofacitinib. The source of this sequence is a human donor with alopecia areata. This chain links TRBV4-1 with TRBJ1-1; 7 nucleotides agree with TRBD1. CDR3 protein: CASSPDRMNTEAFF. The CDR3 region has the DNA TGCGCCAGCAGTCCGGACAGGATGAACACTGAAGCTTTCTTT.